These T cell receptor beta chains were read from a single sample in a study of CD8 T cells in Susac syndrome. MiXCR, run by TCRdb on the immunoSEQ multiplex PCR reads, gives a single entry per CDR3 protein. The table includes about 430,000 distinct CDR3 sequences, about 85% detected once. Sequenced: CD8+ T cells from PBMCs. Source of these receptors: a human donor with multiple sclerosis. The CDR3 runs from the conserved cysteine through the conserved F or W. Fields, in order: clone size, V gene, D gene, J gene, CDR3 protein, CDR3 DNA. A D gene is named only where the DNA matches it firmly. Expanded clones get a size class; other rows say once, few or many, or leave the size out.

abundance: -; v_gene: TRBV7-9; d_gene: TRBD1; j_gene: TRBJ2-1; CDR3aa: CASSDRDRANNEQFF; CDR3nt: TGTGCCAGCAGCGACCGGGACAGGGCAAACAATGAGCAGTTCTTC
abundance: -; v_gene: TRBV6-8; d_gene: TRBD1; j_gene: TRBJ2-2; CDR3aa: CASSYAPYKQGAGELFF; CDR3nt: TGTGCCAGCAGTTACGCGCCCTATAAACAGGGGGCCGGGGAGCTGTTTTTT
abundance: -; v_gene: TRBV5-4; d_gene: -; j_gene: TRBJ2-3; CDR3aa: CASSLTAELDTQYF; CDR3nt: TGTGCCAGCAGCTTGACGGCCGAGCTGGATACGCAGTATTTT
abundance: -; v_gene: TRBV19; d_gene: -; j_gene: TRBJ1-1; CDR3aa: CASTPQTNTEAFF; CDR3nt: TGTGCCAGTACCCCACAAACGAACACTGAAGCTTTCTTT
abundance: -; v_gene: TRBV19; d_gene: TRBD1; j_gene: TRBJ2-3; CDR3aa: CASSIATGGSDTQYF; CDR3nt: TGTGCCAGTAGTATAGCGACAGGGGGCTCAGATACGCAGTATTTT
abundance: -; v_gene: TRBV10-2; d_gene: TRBD1; j_gene: TRBJ1-1; CDR3aa: CASSESRTGYSEAFF; CDR3nt: TGCGCCAGCAGTGAGTCTCGGACAGGGTATTCTGAAGCTTTCTTT
abundance: -; v_gene: TRBV15; d_gene: -; j_gene: TRBJ2-1; CDR3aa: CATSKRDFHRSSYNEQFF; CDR3nt: TGTGCCACCAGTAAACGGGACTTCCACAGGAGCTCCTACAATGAGCAGTTCTTC
abundance: few; v_gene: TRBV2; d_gene: -; j_gene: TRBJ2-7; CDR3aa: CASSEARGAPDYEQYF; CDR3nt: TGTGCCAGCAGTGAAGCGAGGGGAGCCCCCGACTACGAGCAGTACTTC
abundance: -; v_gene: TRBV3-1; d_gene: -; j_gene: TRBJ1-6; CDR3aa: CASSHEDRDNSPLHF; CDR3nt: TGTGCCAGCAGCCATGAAGACAGAGATAATTCACCCCTCCACTTT
abundance: -; v_gene: TRBV5-5; d_gene: TRBD1; j_gene: TRBJ2-3; CDR3aa: CASSFPGTVTDTQYF; CDR3nt: TGTGCCAGCAGCTTTCCCGGGACAGTAACAGATACGCAGTATTTT
abundance: -; v_gene: TRBV27; d_gene: -; j_gene: TRBJ2-2; CDR3aa: CASSLVSPPTGELFF; CDR3nt: TGTGCCAGCAGTTTAGTCTCGCCCCCAACCGGGGAGCTGTTTTTT
abundance: -; v_gene: TRBV20-1; d_gene: -; j_gene: TRBJ2-7; CDR3aa: CSARGGERPYEQYF; CDR3nt: TGCAGTGCTAGAGGTGGGGAACGGCCCTACGAGCAGTACTTC
abundance: once; v_gene: TRBV3-1; d_gene: TRBD2; j_gene: TRBJ2-3; CDR3aa: CASSRDGLAGVTDTQYF; CDR3nt: TGTGCCAGCAGCCGAGACGGACTAGCGGGCGTCACAGATACGCAGTATTTT
abundance: -; v_gene: TRBV6-5; d_gene: TRBD1; j_gene: TRBJ2-3; CDR3aa: CASSSPQGGTDTQYF; CDR3nt: TGTGCCAGCAGTTCGCCGCAGGGGGGCACAGATACGCAGTATTTT
abundance: -; v_gene: TRBV25-1; d_gene: -; j_gene: TRBJ1-5; CDR3aa: CASSEFSLSQPQHF; CDR3nt: TGTGCCAGCAGTGAATTCAGTCTAAGTCAGCCCCAGCATTTT
abundance: -; v_gene: TRBV7-6; d_gene: TRBD2; j_gene: TRBJ2-1; CDR3aa: CASSRLAGGTEQFF; CDR3nt: TGTGCCAGCAGCCGACTAGCGGGAGGGACTGAGCAGTTCTTC
abundance: -; v_gene: TRBV27; d_gene: -; j_gene: TRBJ1-4; CDR3aa: CASSSLGLGAEKLFF; CDR3nt: TGTGCCAGCAGTTCCCTGGGTTTAGGAGCCGAAAAACTGTTTTTT
abundance: -; v_gene: TRBV2; d_gene: TRBD1; j_gene: TRBJ1-2; CDR3aa: CASSEFFRDRGPYGYTF; CDR3nt: TGTGCCAGCAGTGAATTTTTCCGGGACAGGGGGCCGTATGGCTACACCTTC
abundance: -; v_gene: TRBV2; d_gene: TRBD2; j_gene: TRBJ2-1; CDR3aa: CASSARLAGDYNEQFF; CDR3nt: TGTGCCAGCAGTGCCCGACTAGCGGGAGACTACAATGAGCAGTTCTTC
abundance: -; v_gene: TRBV6-1; d_gene: -; j_gene: TRBJ2-1; CDR3aa: CASSEGPKTRDSNEQFF; CDR3nt: TGTGCCAGCAGTGAAGGACCCAAGACCCGAGATTCCAATGAGCAGTTCTTC
abundance: -; v_gene: TRBV5-6; d_gene: -; j_gene: TRBJ1-5; CDR3aa: CASSLNNRVEQPQHF; CDR3nt: TGTGCCAGCAGCTTAAACAACAGGGTTGAACAGCCCCAGCATTTT
abundance: once; v_gene: TRBV4-1; d_gene: -; j_gene: TRBJ1-1; CDR3aa: CASSQGATEAFF; CDR3nt: TGCGCCAGCAGCCAAGGGGCCACTGAAGCTTTCTTT
abundance: -; v_gene: TRBV4-1; d_gene: TRBD2; j_gene: TRBJ2-7; CDR3aa: CASSPQLAGVDNEQYF; CDR3nt: TGCGCCAGCAGCCCCCAACTAGCGGGAGTCGACAACGAGCAGTACTTC
abundance: -; v_gene: TRBV27; d_gene: TRBD2; j_gene: TRBJ2-1; CDR3aa: CASSQGLAGEQFF; CDR3nt: TGTGCCAGCAGTCAGGGACTAGCGGGAGAGCAGTTCTTC
abundance: -; v_gene: TRBV4-1; d_gene: -; j_gene: TRBJ2-1; CDR3aa: CASSSPESSYNEQFF; CDR3nt: TGCGCCAGCAGCTCTCCCGAGAGCAGTTACAATGAGCAGTTCTTC
abundance: -; v_gene: TRBV28; d_gene: -; j_gene: TRBJ1-5; CDR3aa: CASSKNQPQHF; CDR3nt: TGTGCCAGCAGCAAAAATCAGCCCCAGCATTTT
abundance: -; v_gene: TRBV27; d_gene: -; j_gene: TRBJ1-1; CDR3aa: CASSLSPSIEGRAGTEAFF; CDR3nt: TGTGCCAGCAGTTTAAGCCCCTCCATCGAGGGGAGGGCGGGCACTGAAGCTTTCTTT
abundance: -; v_gene: TRBV29-1; d_gene: TRBD2; j_gene: TRBJ2-1; CDR3aa: CSVERSGGPEQFF; CDR3nt: TGCAGCGTTGAAAGGAGCGGGGGTCCTGAGCAGTTCTTC
abundance: -; v_gene: TRBV12-3/TRBV12-4; d_gene: -; j_gene: TRBJ2-1; CDR3aa: CASTIAGEYNEQFF; CDR3nt: TGTGCCAGCACAATCGCAGGGGAGTACAATGAGCAGTTCTTC
abundance: once; v_gene: TRBV12-3/TRBV12-4; d_gene: TRBD2; j_gene: TRBJ2-2; CDR3aa: CASSPHGRGAPLTGELFF; CDR3nt: TGTGCCAGCAGTCCACACGGGCGGGGGGCACCTCTCACCGGGGAGCTGTTTTTT
abundance: once; v_gene: TRBV7-9; d_gene: TRBD2; j_gene: TRBJ2-1; CDR3aa: CASSSTLAGGPDEQFF; CDR3nt: TGTGCCAGCAGCTCCACACTAGCGGGAGGGCCGGATGAGCAGTTCTTC
abundance: once; v_gene: TRBV29-1; d_gene: -; j_gene: TRBJ2-1; CDR3aa: CSVVGTPNNEQFF; CDR3nt: TGCAGCGTTGTTGGGACACCTAACAATGAGCAGTTCTTC
abundance: -; v_gene: TRBV29-1; d_gene: TRBD1; j_gene: TRBJ1-1; CDR3aa: CSVEEQGEAFF; CDR3nt: TGCAGCGTTGAGGAACAGGGGGAAGCTTTCTTT
abundance: -; v_gene: TRBV5-1; d_gene: -; j_gene: TRBJ2-7; CDR3aa: CASSLAETYEQYF; CDR3nt: TGCGCCAGCAGCTTGGCAGAGACCTACGAGCAGTACTTC
abundance: -; v_gene: TRBV4-1; d_gene: -; j_gene: TRBJ2-1; CDR3aa: CASTDARGEQFF; CDR3nt: TGCGCCAGCACCGACGCAAGGGGTGAGCAGTTCTTC
abundance: -; v_gene: TRBV5-1; d_gene: TRBD1; j_gene: TRBJ2-7; CDR3aa: CASSSSKDRESYEQYF; CDR3nt: TGCGCCAGCAGCTCGAGTAAGGACAGGGAATCCTACGAGCAGTACTTC
abundance: -; v_gene: TRBV28; d_gene: TRBD2; j_gene: TRBJ2-2; CDR3aa: CASSEDSGSVTGELFF; CDR3nt: TGTGCCAGCAGCGAAGATAGCGGGAGTGTCACCGGGGAGCTGTTTTTT
abundance: -; v_gene: TRBV2; d_gene: TRBD1; j_gene: TRBJ1-1; CDR3aa: CASRFPGTGPEEAFF; CDR3nt: TGTGCCAGCAGATTCCCCGGGACAGGCCCTGAGGAAGCTTTCTTT
abundance: -; v_gene: TRBV6-5; d_gene: TRBD2; j_gene: TRBJ2-7; CDR3aa: CASSYFFGLAGSSYEQYF; CDR3nt: TGTGCCAGCAGTTACTTCTTTGGGCTAGCGGGGAGCTCCTACGAGCAGTACTTC
abundance: -; v_gene: TRBV24-1; d_gene: -; j_gene: TRBJ1-2; CDR3aa: CATSDLHGYTF; CDR3nt: TGTGCCACCAGTGATTTGCATGGCTACACCTTC
abundance: few; v_gene: TRBV30; d_gene: -; j_gene: TRBJ2-1; CDR3aa: CAWSVGGSYNEQFF; CDR3nt: TGTGCCTGGAGTGTAGGGGGGTCGTACAATGAGCAGTTCTTC
abundance: -; v_gene: TRBV6-5; d_gene: -; j_gene: TRBJ2-1; CDR3aa: CASSHGQNEQFF; CDR3nt: TGTGCCAGCAGTCACGGACAGAATGAGCAGTTCTTC
abundance: -; v_gene: TRBV7-8; d_gene: TRBD2; j_gene: TRBJ2-7; CDR3aa: CASSFGLAGDPRFEQYF; CDR3nt: TGTGCCAGCAGCTTCGGACTAGCGGGAGATCCCCGGTTCGAGCAGTACTTC
abundance: -; v_gene: TRBV9; d_gene: TRBD1; j_gene: TRBJ1-1; CDR3aa: CASSDGTGGTEAFF; CDR3nt: TGTGCCAGCAGCGACGGGACAGGGGGCACTGAAGCTTTCTTT
abundance: -; v_gene: TRBV7-9; d_gene: -; j_gene: TRBJ1-1; CDR3aa: CASSLREPGQPQNTEAFF; CDR3nt: TGTGCCAGCAGCTTACGGGAACCGGGACAACCTCAGAACACTGAAGCTTTCTTT
abundance: -; v_gene: TRBV12-3/TRBV12-4; d_gene: TRBD1; j_gene: TRBJ1-3; CDR3aa: CASSFSGQGAMGSGNTIYF; CDR3nt: TGTGCCAGCAGTTTTTCTGGACAGGGGGCTATGGGCTCTGGAAACACCATATATTTT
abundance: -; v_gene: TRBV29-1; d_gene: -; j_gene: TRBJ1-2; CDR3aa: CSVEGALWQAFNYGYTF; CDR3nt: TGCAGCGTTGAAGGGGCCCTTTGGCAGGCGTTTAACTATGGCTACACCTTC
abundance: -; v_gene: TRBV27; d_gene: -; j_gene: TRBJ2-1; CDR3aa: CASSLLGVDEQFF; CDR3nt: TGTGCCAGCAGTTTACTGGGTGTGGATGAGCAGTTCTTC
abundance: -; v_gene: TRBV5-5; d_gene: -; j_gene: TRBJ1-2; CDR3aa: CASSLVDIKYYGYTF; CDR3nt: TGTGCCAGCAGCTTGGTGGACATTAAATACTATGGCTACACCTTC
abundance: -; v_gene: TRBV28; d_gene: TRBD1; j_gene: TRBJ1-1; CDR3aa: CASSVDRVTEAFF; CDR3nt: TGTGCCAGCAGTGTGGACAGGGTGACTGAAGCTTTCTTT
abundance: -; v_gene: TRBV10-1; d_gene: TRBD1; j_gene: TRBJ1-1; CDR3aa: CASSEGQGILNTEAFF; CDR3nt: TGCGCCAGCAGTGAAGGACAGGGAATATTGAACACTGAAGCTTTCTTT
abundance: -; v_gene: TRBV10-3; d_gene: -; j_gene: TRBJ2-1; CDR3aa: CAIKLEDRDNYNEQFF; CDR3nt: TGTGCCATCAAACTGGAGGACCGGGACAACTACAATGAGCAGTTCTTC
abundance: -; v_gene: TRBV19; d_gene: -; j_gene: TRBJ2-7; CDR3aa: CASSTGTNYYEQYF; CDR3nt: TGTGCCAGCTCGACAGGAACAAACTACTACGAGCAGTACTTC
abundance: -; v_gene: TRBV19; d_gene: -; j_gene: TRBJ2-1; CDR3aa: CASSIRVDNEQFF; CDR3nt: TGTGCCAGTAGTATACGGGTCGACAATGAGCAGTTCTTC
abundance: once; v_gene: TRBV7-9; d_gene: -; j_gene: TRBJ1-2; CDR3aa: CASSFPPGQNYGYTF; CDR3nt: TGTGCCAGCAGCTTCCCGCCGGGGCAGAACTATGGCTACACCTTC
abundance: -; v_gene: TRBV19; d_gene: -; j_gene: TRBJ2-7; CDR3aa: CASSLGIGYEQYF; CDR3nt: TGTGCCAGTAGTTTGGGGATAGGCTACGAGCAGTACTTC
abundance: -; v_gene: TRBV4-1; d_gene: -; j_gene: TRBJ1-1; CDR3aa: CASSQVGGVAGEAFF; CDR3nt: TGCGCCAGCAGCCAAGTAGGGGGAGTGGCAGGGGAAGCTTTCTTT
abundance: -; v_gene: TRBV10-3; d_gene: -; j_gene: TRBJ2-1; CDR3aa: CAITPAGPGEQFF; CDR3nt: TGTGCCATCACCCCTGCTGGGCCGGGAGAGCAGTTCTTC
abundance: -; v_gene: TRBV7-9; d_gene: TRBD1; j_gene: TRBJ2-7; CDR3aa: CASSHRTGPPYEQYF; CDR3nt: TGTGCCAGCAGCCACCGGACAGGGCCCCCCTACGAGCAGTACTTC